Below, 10 T cell receptor beta chains from the same sample are listed, as sequenced in a study of shared T cell receptors in the human thymus. Repertoires were generated with immunoSEQ multiplex PCR, while TCRdb's copy carries only in-frame clones and drops some. In the table there are more than 550,000 clones, 70% to 90% of which are singletons. The same data also went into a second study, on human thymus T cells.

Sequenced: thymocytes. These receptor sequences come from a girl under two years old with a congenital heart defect.

The CDR3 bases are TGTGCCAGTAGTATAGTAGAGGGTGGCGAGCAGTACTTC. This sequence encodes CASSIVEGGEQYF. The chain joins TRBV19 to TRBJ2-7, with D possibly being TRBD2 (5 bases). The CDR3 runs to 13 residues. V was cut by 1 base and J by 6 bases, with 10 bases left in between. Germline V gene lookup returns CDR1 LNHDA and CDR2 SQIVND (reference sequence).

The chain uses TRBV19 and TRBJ1-1, with 7 bases identical to TRBD1. J gave up 3 bases and V 1 base, and 8 bases lay outside the gene matches. Germline V gene lookup returns CDR1 LNHDA and CDR2 SQIVND (reference sequence). The CDR3 consists of 16 residues. CDR3 region: CASSIGPTGWHTEAFF. CDR3 in DNA: TGTGCCAGTAGTATAGGTCCGACAGGGTGGCACACTGAAGCTTTCTTT. The variable domain in full, completed from reference TRBV19 and TRBJ1-1, reads DGGITQSPKYLFRKEGQNVTLSCEQNLNHDAMYWYRQDPGQGLRLIYYSQIVNDFQKGDIAEGYSVSREKKESFPLTVTSAQKNPTAFYLCASSIGPTGWHTEAFFGQGTRLTVV.

The V call is TRBV4-3, the J call TRBJ1-2; TRBD1 is a possible D gene (5 bases). There are 16 residues in the CDR3. Trimming took off 1 base at V and 5 bases at J, with 17 bases between the two ends. Germline-derived CDR1 and CDR2 are LGHNA and YSLEER. Here the CDR3 reads CASSQGSGVQLYGYTF. The DNA for the CDR3 is TGCGCCAGCAGCCAAGGCTCGGGGGTACAGTTATATGGCTACACCTTC.

CDR3 amino acids: CASSLRGISYEQYF. CDR3 coding DNA: TGTGCCAGCAGTTTACGAGGGATCTCCTACGAGCAGTACTTC. The chain carries TRBV27 and TRBJ2-7; tentative D call: TRBD2 (5 bases). Germline CDR1 and CDR2: MNHEY and SMNVEV (reference sequence). Trimming left V 2 bases short and J 0 bases short, with 8 bases between. The CDR3 has 14 residues.

This clone was observed a handful of times. The J gene is TRBJ1-1, the V gene TRBV27; 10 bases line up with TRBD1. CDR3 length: 18 residues. Looked up from germline, CDR1 is MNHEY and CDR2 is SMNVEV (reference sequence). Losses at the gene ends were 5 bases for V and 3 bases for J; bases not matched to a gene: 15. For the CDR3, the DNA is TGTGCCAGCAGTCCACCGGGACAGTACGGACAGGGGGACACTGAAGCTTTCTTT. Residues: CASSPPGQYGQGDTEAFF.

The chain couples TRBV15 to TRBJ1-5; a weak D match, TRBD1 (5 bases). The V end was cut by 2 bases, the J end by 1 base, with 9 bases between. This CDR3 region has 15 residues. Germline V gives CDR1 LNHNV, CDR2 YYDKDF (reference sequence). The CDR3: CATSRLTVSNQPQHF. The CDR3 DNA sequence: TGTGCCACCAGCAGATTGACAGTGAGCAATCAGCCCCAGCATTTT. The complete variable domain, with remaining parts taken from reference TRBV15 and TRBJ1-5, reads DAMVIQNPRYQVTQFGKPVTLSCSQTLNHNVMYWYQQKSSQAPKLLFHYYDKDFNNEADTPDNFQSRRPNTSFCFLDIRSPGLGDTAMYLCATSRLTVSNQPQHFGDGTRLSIL.

The J gene is TRBJ1-2, the V gene TRBV5-6; no firm D call. Germline values: CDR1 SGHDT, CDR2 YYEEEE. CDR3 length: 11 amino acids. Trimming pared 5 bases from V and 5 bases from J, leaving 7 bases between. The CDR3 nucleotides read TGTGCCAGCAGTGCAGAATATGGCTACACCTTC. It codes for CASSAEYGYTF.

The chain uses TRBV5-6 and TRBJ1-2, with D possibly matching TRBD1 (6 bases). Germline V gene sequence: CDR1 SGHDT, CDR2 YYEEEE. The V and J ends lost 4 bases and 3 bases respectively, with 10 bases between them. This CDR3 has 13 residues. This CDR3 reads CASSRRTDYGYTF. The CDR3 DNA is TGTGCCAGCAGCCGACGGACAGACTATGGCTACACCTTC. Complete variable domain (other parts from reference TRBV5-6 and TRBJ1-2): DAGVTQSPTHLIKTRGQQVTLRCSPKSGHDTVSWYQQALGQGPQFIFQYYEEEERQRGNFPDRFSGHQFPNYSSELNVNALLLGDSALYLCASSRRTDYGYTFGSGTRLTVV.

V usage is TRBV4-3 and J usage is TRBJ1-5; weak D call: TRBD1 (5 bases). V shed 1 base and J shed 9 bases, with 10 bases lying between them. The germline CDR1 and CDR2 sequences are LGHNA and YSLEER. The CDR3 loop spans 13 amino acids. The CDR3 loop is CASSQGGRRPQHF. The DNA of the CDR3 is TGCGCCAGCAGCCAAGGGGGGAGGCGGCCCCAGCATTTT.

J is TRBJ2-5 and V is TRBV5-1; perhaps TRBD2 as D (7 bases). There are 12 residues in the CDR3. The V gene's germline CDR1 is SGHRS and CDR2 YFSETQ. Trimming cost V 4 bases and J 7 bases, with 11 bases left between them. As DNA, the CDR3 is TGCGCCAGCAGCCAGGGGAGGGGGACCCAGTACTTC. Its protein product is CASSQGRGTQYF.